This record concerns one T cell receptor beta chain sequence. In the original analysis: Using reference gene primer amplification, nucleated cell counts were estimated. Profiled with immunoSEQ multiplex PCR; TCRdb holds only in-frame clones, not every one. V and J calls and clone size follow that table, whereas D and trimming were derived from the DNA. The table includes roughly 55,000 clones, roughly 84% detected once. The data belong to a study of blood T cell repertoires in COVID-19. Study at large: In each case, the material was cDNA or gDNA derived from T cells, B-cell-depleted T cells, or PBMCs.

The CDR3 is made up of 15 amino acids. The junction had 10 bases not matched to a gene; V was cut back by 5 bases and J by 4 bases. The germline CDR1 and CDR2 sequences are SGHVS and FNYEAQ. Sequencing was done on a sample of peripheral blood. The chain recombines TRBV7-6 with TRBJ2-7, with 8 bases lining up with TRBD2. This receptor was identified in a man over 45 with active COVID-19. The CDR3 bases are TGTGCCAGCAGCCCTCGAGCGGGAGTAGGTTACGAGCAGTACTTC. Residues: CASSPRAGVGYEQYF.